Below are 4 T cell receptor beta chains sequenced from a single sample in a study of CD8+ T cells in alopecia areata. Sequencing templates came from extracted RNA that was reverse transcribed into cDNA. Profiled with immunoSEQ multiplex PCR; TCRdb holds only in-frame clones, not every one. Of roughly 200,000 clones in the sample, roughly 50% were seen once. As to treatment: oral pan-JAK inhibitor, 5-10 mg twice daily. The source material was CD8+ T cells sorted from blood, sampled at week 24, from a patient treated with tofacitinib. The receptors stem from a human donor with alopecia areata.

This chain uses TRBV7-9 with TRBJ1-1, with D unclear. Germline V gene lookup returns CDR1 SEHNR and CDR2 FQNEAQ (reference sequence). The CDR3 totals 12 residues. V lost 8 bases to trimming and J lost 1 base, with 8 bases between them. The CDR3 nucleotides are TGTGCCAGCCGCTCGGGGAACACTGAAGCTTTCTTT. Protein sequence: CASRSGNTEAFF.

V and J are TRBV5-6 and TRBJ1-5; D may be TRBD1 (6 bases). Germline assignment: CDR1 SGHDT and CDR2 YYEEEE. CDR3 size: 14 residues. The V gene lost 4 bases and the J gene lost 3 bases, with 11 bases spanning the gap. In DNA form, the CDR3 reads TGTGCCAGCAGCCGAGGGGGGTCCAATCAGCCCCAGCATTTT. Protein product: CASSRGGSNQPQHF.

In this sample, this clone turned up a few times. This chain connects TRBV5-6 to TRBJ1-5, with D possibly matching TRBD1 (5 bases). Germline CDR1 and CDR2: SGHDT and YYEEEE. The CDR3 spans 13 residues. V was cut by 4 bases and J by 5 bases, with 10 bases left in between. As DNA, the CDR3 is TGTGCCAGCAGCCGCCAGGGTGATCAGCCCCAGCATTTT. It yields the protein CASSRQGDQPQHF.

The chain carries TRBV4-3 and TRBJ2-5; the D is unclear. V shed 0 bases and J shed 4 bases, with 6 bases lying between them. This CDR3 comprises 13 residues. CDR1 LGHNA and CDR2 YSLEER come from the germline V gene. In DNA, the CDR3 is TGCGCCAGCAGCCAAGATAACGGAGAGACCCAGTACTTC. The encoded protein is CASSQDNGETQYF.